Shown below are 2 T cell receptor beta chains from a single sample sequenced in a study of cytomegalovirus exposure and HLA in healthy donors. PCR employed 60 Vbeta and 13 Jbeta primers. TCRdb's copy holds only in-frame clones and misses some; the assay was immunoSEQ multiplex PCR. The profile shows some 170,000 clones, roughly 80% of them singletons. The sample was PBMCs. These receptors all stem from a young man in good health and CMV-seropositive.

The sample holds one count of this clone. This sequence joins TRBV15 and TRBJ1-1; 7 nucleotides agree with TRBD1. The V gene's germline CDR1 is LNHNV and CDR2 YYDKDF (reference sequence). Losses at the gene ends were 9 bases for V and 0 bases for J; bases not matched to a gene: 7. The CDR3 runs 14 residues. This CDR3 reads CATQDRELNTEAFF. The CDR3 DNA sequence: TGTGCCACGCAAGACAGGGAATTGAACACTGAAGCTTTCTTT.

The rearrangement uses TRBV28 and TRBJ2-1; 10 positions agree with TRBD2. CDR1 is MDHEN, CDR2 SYDVKM, per germline. J was trimmed by 5 bases and V by 4 bases; bases with no gene match: 8. The CDR3 is 16 residues long. The CDR3 reads CASSSVPGLANNEQFF. Here the CDR3 DNA reads TGTGCCAGCAGTTCCGTTCCGGGACTAGCGAACAATGAGCAGTTCTTC. The full variable domain, its missing parts supplied by reference TRBV28 and TRBJ2-1, is DVKVTQSSRYLVKRTGEKVFLECVQDMDHENMFWYRQDPGLGLRLIYFSYDVKMKEKGDIPEGYSVSREKKERFSLILESASTNQTSMYLCASSSVPGLANNEQFFGPGTRLTVL.